Listed below are T cell receptor beta chains from one sample, sequenced in a study of cytomegalovirus exposure and HLA in healthy donors. Profiled with immunoSEQ multiplex PCR; TCRdb holds only in-frame clones, not every one. Among about 150,000 clones, 60% to 80% were seen once, and the ten largest hold roughly 0.7%. Sequencing used PBMCs. These receptors originate from a male donor in good health and CMV-seronegative. The CDR3 runs from the conserved cysteine through the conserved F or W. Fields, in order: clone size, J gene, D gene, V gene, CDR3 protein, CDR3 DNA. D genes are given only for firm matches. Some rows have no size entry. The others give once, few or many, or a class for an expanded clone.

clone size: NA
J gene: TRBJ2-3
D gene: NA
V gene: TRBV9
CDR3 protein: CASSVAGGDGTDTQYF
CDR3 DNA: TGTGCCAGCAGCGTAGCGGGGGGCGATGGAACAGATACGCAGTATTTT

clone size: NA
J gene: TRBJ2-5
D gene: TRBD1
V gene: TRBV5-1
CDR3 protein: CASTPTGSGETQYF
CDR3 DNA: TGCGCCAGCACCCCGACAGGGAGCGGAGAGACCCAGTACTTC

clone size: NA
J gene: TRBJ2-7
D gene: NA
V gene: TRBV6-6
CDR3 protein: CASSLRRGYEQYF
CDR3 DNA: TGTGCCAGCAGTTTGCGCAGGGGATACGAGCAGTACTTC

clone size: NA
J gene: TRBJ1-3
D gene: NA
V gene: TRBV6-1
CDR3 protein: CASSERGRAGNTIYF
CDR3 DNA: TGTGCCAGCAGTGAACGTGGGAGGGCTGGAAACACCATATATTTT

clone size: NA
J gene: TRBJ2-7
D gene: NA
V gene: TRBV6-1
CDR3 protein: CASSEFSDSSYEQYF
CDR3 DNA: TGTGCCAGCAGTGAATTCTCGGACAGTTCCTACGAGCAGTACTTC

clone size: few
J gene: TRBJ2-3
D gene: TRBD2
V gene: TRBV12-5
CDR3 protein: CASARGAGVTDTQYF
CDR3 DNA: TGTGCTAGTGCCCGAGGGGCGGGAGTCACAGATACGCAGTATTTT

clone size: NA
J gene: TRBJ2-3
D gene: NA
V gene: TRBV6-4
CDR3 protein: CASSSGSTDTQYF
CDR3 DNA: TGTGCCAGCTCGAGCGGCAGCACAGATACGCAGTATTTT

clone size: NA
J gene: TRBJ1-1
D gene: NA
V gene: TRBV29-1
CDR3 protein: CSVDFRGTTEAFF
CDR3 DNA: TGCAGCGTTGACTTTAGGGGCACCACTGAAGCTTTCTTT

clone size: NA
J gene: TRBJ2-7
D gene: NA
V gene: TRBV5-4
CDR3 protein: CASSLGARNEQYF
CDR3 DNA: TGTGCCAGCAGCTTGGGTGCTAGGAACGAGCAGTACTTC

clone size: NA
J gene: TRBJ1-1
D gene: NA
V gene: TRBV9
CDR3 protein: CASSVDQGVGNTEAFF
CDR3 DNA: TGTGCCAGCAGCGTAGACCAGGGCGTTGGGAACACTGAAGCTTTCTTT

clone size: NA
J gene: TRBJ2-4
D gene: NA
V gene: TRBV27
CDR3 protein: CASSLNGVAKNIQYF
CDR3 DNA: TGTGCCAGCAGTTTAAACGGGGTAGCCAAAAACATTCAGTACTTC

clone size: once
J gene: TRBJ1-1
D gene: TRBD1
V gene: TRBV7-9
CDR3 protein: CASSTLHNRDRGLEAFF
CDR3 DNA: TGTGCCAGCAGCACCTTGCACAACCGGGACAGGGGGCTTGAAGCTTTCTTT

clone size: NA
J gene: TRBJ2-3
D gene: NA
V gene: TRBV7-6
CDR3 protein: CASSLVAGGRTDTQYF
CDR3 DNA: TGTGCCAGCAGCTTAGTTGCGGGCGGACGCACAGATACGCAGTATTTT

clone size: few
J gene: TRBJ1-2
D gene: NA
V gene: TRBV19
CDR3 protein: CASALAGDYYGYTF
CDR3 DNA: TGTGCCAGTGCCCTTGCCGGAGACTACTATGGCTACACCTTC

clone size: NA
J gene: TRBJ1-1
D gene: NA
V gene: TRBV27
CDR3 protein: CASSLGPPGTEAFF
CDR3 DNA: TGTGCCAGCAGTTTAGGCCCCCCGGGTACTGAAGCTTTCTTT

clone size: NA
J gene: TRBJ2-3
D gene: NA
V gene: TRBV4-2
CDR3 protein: CASSTRLDSTDTQYF
CDR3 DNA: TGTGCCAGCAGCACCCGACTAGATAGCACAGATACGCAGTATTTT

clone size: NA
J gene: TRBJ2-5
D gene: NA
V gene: TRBV4-1
CDR3 protein: CASSQAKGLGETQYF
CDR3 DNA: TGCGCCAGCAGCCAAGCTAAGGGACTCGGGGAGACCCAGTACTTC

clone size: NA
J gene: TRBJ1-6
D gene: TRBD1
V gene: TRBV2
CDR3 protein: CASSEEAGGNSPLHF
CDR3 DNA: TGTGCCAGCAGTGAAGAGGCAGGGGGTAATTCACCCCTCCACTTT

clone size: NA
J gene: TRBJ2-7
D gene: TRBD2
V gene: TRBV25-1
CDR3 protein: CASSEPTSGDYEQYF
CDR3 DNA: TGTGCCAGCAGTGAACCGACTAGCGGGGATTACGAGCAGTACTTC

clone size: NA
J gene: TRBJ1-5
D gene: NA
V gene: TRBV19
CDR3 protein: CASTAGGNQPQHF
CDR3 DNA: TGTGCCAGTACCGCAGGGGGCAATCAGCCCCAGCATTTT

clone size: few
J gene: TRBJ2-7
D gene: TRBD2
V gene: TRBV29-1
CDR3 protein: CSVEDVAGGSREQYF
CDR3 DNA: TGCAGCGTTGAAGATGTCGCGGGAGGTTCAAGGGAGCAGTACTTC

clone size: NA
J gene: TRBJ2-5
D gene: TRBD2
V gene: TRBV2
CDR3 protein: CASSYTGLAGAGGTQYF
CDR3 DNA: TGTGCCAGCAGCTATACGGGACTAGCGGGGGCCGGTGGGACCCAGTACTTC

clone size: NA
J gene: TRBJ2-3
D gene: TRBD2
V gene: TRBV27
CDR3 protein: CASTRGGAPTDTQYF
CDR3 DNA: TGTGCCAGCACCCGCGGGGGGGCCCCCACAGATACGCAGTATTTT

clone size: NA
J gene: TRBJ1-5
D gene: NA
V gene: TRBV30
CDR3 protein: CAWSVPGKSNQPQHF
CDR3 DNA: TGTGCCTGGAGTGTACCGGGGAAAAGCAATCAGCCCCAGCATTTT

clone size: few
J gene: TRBJ2-7
D gene: TRBD1
V gene: TRBV14
CDR3 protein: CASSSPGQGAEQYF
CDR3 DNA: TGTGCCAGCAGCTCACCGGGACAGGGAGCCGAGCAGTACTTC

clone size: NA
J gene: TRBJ2-3
D gene: NA
V gene: TRBV4-3
CDR3 protein: CASSQDRPTSTDTQYF
CDR3 DNA: TGCGCCAGCAGCCAAGACAGGCCCACTAGCACAGATACGCAGTATTTT

clone size: NA
J gene: TRBJ1-1
D gene: TRBD1
V gene: TRBV5-1
CDR3 protein: CASSWGQANTEAFF
CDR3 DNA: TGCGCCAGCAGCTGGGGACAGGCGAACACTGAAGCTTTCTTT

clone size: NA
J gene: TRBJ2-1
D gene: TRBD2
V gene: TRBV7-9
CDR3 protein: CSSSPPSGGALFF
CDR3 DNA: TGTTCCAGCAGCCCCCCTAGCGGGGGGGCCCTTTTCTTC

clone size: few
J gene: TRBJ2-3
D gene: NA
V gene: TRBV6-5
CDR3 protein: CASRQTSSTDTQYF
CDR3 DNA: TGTGCCAGCAGGCAGACTTCTAGCACAGATACGCAGTATTTT

clone size: NA
J gene: TRBJ2-2
D gene: TRBD2
V gene: TRBV6-4
CDR3 protein: CASSDSAGGPGELFF
CDR3 DNA: TGTGCCAGCAGTGACTCGGCGGGGGGGCCCGGGGAGCTGTTTTTT

clone size: NA
J gene: TRBJ2-3
D gene: NA
V gene: TRBV9
CDR3 protein: CASSVDGSGSTDTQYF
CDR3 DNA: TGTGCCAGCAGCGTAGATGGTAGCGGATCCACAGATACGCAGTATTTT

clone size: NA
J gene: TRBJ2-1
D gene: TRBD2
V gene: TRBV7-9
CDR3 protein: CASSPRLAGSHEQFF
CDR3 DNA: TGTGCCAGCAGCCCGAGACTAGCGGGGAGCCATGAGCAGTTCTTC

clone size: once
J gene: TRBJ2-7
D gene: NA
V gene: TRBV19
CDR3 protein: CASSIVPGREQYF
CDR3 DNA: TGTGCCAGTAGTATAGTCCCTGGCAGAGAGCAGTACTTC

clone size: NA
J gene: TRBJ2-1
D gene: TRBD2
V gene: TRBV29-1
CDR3 protein: CSVSGGADYNEQFF
CDR3 DNA: TGCAGCGTGAGCGGGGGGGCGGATTACAATGAGCAGTTCTTC

clone size: few
J gene: TRBJ2-5
D gene: NA
V gene: TRBV4-1
CDR3 protein: CASSQGNSGRAETQYF
CDR3 DNA: TGCGCCAGCAGCCAAGGGAATTCGGGCAGGGCTGAGACCCAGTACTTC

clone size: NA
J gene: TRBJ2-5
D gene: NA
V gene: TRBV5-6
CDR3 protein: CASTHLLVQREETQYF
CDR3 DNA: TGTGCCAGCACCCACCTTTTAGTCCAGCGGGAAGAGACCCAGTACTTC

clone size: NA
J gene: TRBJ2-7
D gene: TRBD1
V gene: TRBV19
CDR3 protein: CASSPGQGATYEQYF
CDR3 DNA: TGTGCCAGTAGTCCCGGACAGGGAGCTACCTACGAGCAGTACTTC

clone size: NA
J gene: TRBJ2-7
D gene: TRBD1
V gene: TRBV9
CDR3 protein: CASSTSTGTYEQYF
CDR3 DNA: TGTGCCAGCAGCACCTCGACAGGGACCTACGAGCAGTACTTC

clone size: NA
J gene: TRBJ2-3
D gene: TRBD2
V gene: TRBV9
CDR3 protein: CASSVQAGGRTDTQYF
CDR3 DNA: TGTGCCAGCAGCGTTCAAGCGGGGGGGCGGACAGATACGCAGTATTTT

clone size: few
J gene: TRBJ1-5
D gene: NA
V gene: TRBV7-9
CDR3 protein: CASSRTGPQHF
CDR3 DNA: TGTGCCAGCTCCAGAACGGGGCCCCAGCATTTT

clone size: NA
J gene: TRBJ2-7
D gene: TRBD1
V gene: TRBV7-9
CDR3 protein: CSSSFQGAQYEQYF
CDR3 DNA: TGTTCCAGCAGCTTTCAGGGGGCCCAATACGAGCAGTACTTC

clone size: NA
J gene: TRBJ2-2
D gene: TRBD1
V gene: TRBV10-3
CDR3 protein: CAISGDRTNTGELFF
CDR3 DNA: TGTGCCATCAGTGGGGACAGAACGAACACCGGGGAGCTGTTTTTT

clone size: NA
J gene: TRBJ2-5
D gene: NA
V gene: TRBV5-6
CDR3 protein: CASSLFGGTAQETQYF
CDR3 DNA: TGTGCCAGCAGCTTGTTTGGCGGGACAGCTCAAGAGACCCAGTACTTC

clone size: NA
J gene: TRBJ1-5
D gene: NA
V gene: TRBV2
CDR3 protein: CASRFYSNQPQHF
CDR3 DNA: TGTGCCAGCAGGTTCTATAGCAATCAGCCCCAGCATTTT

clone size: NA
J gene: TRBJ2-7
D gene: NA
V gene: TRBV25-1
CDR3 protein: CATFSYEQYF
CDR3 DNA: TGTGCCACCTTTTCCTACGAGCAGTACTTC

clone size: once
J gene: TRBJ2-5
D gene: TRBD1
V gene: TRBV27
CDR3 protein: CASSVTYRGETQYF
CDR3 DNA: TGTGCCAGCAGTGTCACTTACAGGGGAGAGACCCAGTACTTC

clone size: NA
J gene: TRBJ2-2
D gene: TRBD1
V gene: TRBV9
CDR3 protein: CASRPGTDTGELFF
CDR3 DNA: TGTGCCAGCAGGCCCGGGACAGACACCGGGGAGCTGTTTTTT

clone size: NA
J gene: TRBJ2-1
D gene: NA
V gene: TRBV19
CDR3 protein: CASSTSVAGSQFF
CDR3 DNA: TGTGCCAGTAGTACGAGTGTCGCGGGATCGCAGTTCTTC

clone size: NA
J gene: TRBJ1-1
D gene: TRBD1
V gene: TRBV6-5
CDR3 protein: CASRLGQGITEAFF
CDR3 DNA: TGTGCCAGCAGACTGGGACAGGGGATCACTGAAGCTTTCTTT

clone size: few
J gene: TRBJ1-2
D gene: NA
V gene: TRBV7-9
CDR3 protein: CASSPAGGMYGYTF
CDR3 DNA: TGTGCCAGCAGCCCGGCTGGGGGCATGTATGGCTACACCTTC